The 32 T cell receptor beta chains presented below share a single source sample, sequenced in a study of T cell responses to AZD1222 COVID-19 vaccine. Data came from immunoSEQ multiplex PCR; TCRdb stores just in-frame clones and leaves some out. The sample has fewer than 150,000 clones; over 90% are singletons. The sequencing used peripheral blood, collected on day 0 of AZD1222 vaccination. These receptors were taken from an adult in good health.

DNA of the CDR3: TGCGCCAGCAGCCAAGATGACAGACCCAATAGCAATCAGCCCCAGCATTTT. It specifies CASSQDDRPNSNQPQHF. This chain joins TRBV4-1 and TRBJ1-5; perhaps TRBD1 as D (5 bases). The CDR3 loop spans 17 amino acids. Germline loops: CDR1 MGHRA, CDR2 YSYEKL. Trimming stripped 0 bases from V and 0 bases from J, with 12 bases between.

Concerning this clone: Within the sample, other DNA sequences also encode this same CDR3. The chain carries TRBV7-8 and TRBJ2-7; D is perhaps TRBD1 (6 bases). The length of the CDR3 is 14 residues. The ends were cut back, 3 bases at V and 2 bases at J, with 11 bases in the middle. Per the germline V gene, CDR1 is SGHVS and CDR2 is FQNEAQ. Here the CDR3 DNA reads TGTGCCAGCAGCTTCCTACAGGGACCCTACGAGCAGTACTTC. Its protein is CASSFLQGPYEQYF.

The chain has TRBV6-5 and TRBJ2-2; D is uncertain. The germline V and J ends were trimmed by 2 bases and 3 bases, with 7 bases remaining between them. The CDR3 is 14 amino acids. Germline lookup yields CDR1 MNHEY and CDR2 SVGAGI. The DNA for the CDR3 is TGTGCCAGCAGTTACCTTTTAGACACCGGGGAGCTGTTTTTT. It translates to CASSYLLDTGELFF.

The chain recombines TRBV7-9 with TRBJ1-5; D may be TRBD1 (5 bases). Germline V gene data show CDR1 as SEHNR and CDR2 as FQNEAQ (reference sequence). The CDR3 is made up of 15 amino acids. V lost 5 bases and J 5 bases, leaving 16 bases between the germline ends. The CDR3 coding sequence is TGTGCCAGCAGCCGATCCGACAGTGTCTATCAGCCCCAGCATTTT. Protein product: CASSRSDSVYQPQHF.

V is TRBV11-2 and J is TRBJ1-4; 7 bases fit TRBD1. This CDR3 is 15 amino acids long. In germline, CDR1 is SGHAT, CDR2 FQNNGV. V dropped 1 base and J dropped 5; count of bases not matched to a gene: 4. DNA for the CDR3: TGTGCCAGCAGCTTAGGGGGACAGCCGAATGAAAAACTGTTTTTT. Translating gives CASSLGGQPNEKLFF. Looking up the rest from reference TRBV11-2 and TRBJ1-4 gives the full variable domain: EAGVAQSPRYKIIEKRQSVAFWCNPISGHATLYWYQQILGQGPKLLIQFQNNGVVDDSQLPKDRFSAERLKGVDSTLKIQPAKLEDSAVYLCASSLGGQPNEKLFFGSGTQLSVL.

V is TRBV19 and J is TRBJ1-2; D ambiguous. This CDR3 region has 14 residues. V lost 4 bases and J lost 4, with 13 bases in between. CDR1 and CDR2 (germline): LNHDA, SQIVND (reference sequence). The CDR3 loop reads CASSTRGSSYGYTF. The CDR3 DNA reads as TGTGCCAGTAGTACTAGAGGGAGTTCCTATGGCTACACCTTC.

The V and J genes are TRBV19 and TRBJ1-2; 7 bases agree with TRBD1. V lost 7 bases and J lost 6; bases outside the gene matches: 11. This CDR3 spans 14 amino acids. Germline V CDR1 and CDR2: LNHDA, SQIVND (reference sequence). The CDR3 region is CASKMTGRFDGYTF. The CDR3 DNA follows: TGTGCCAGTAAAATGACAGGGAGGTTCGATGGCTACACCTTC.

The chain employs TRBV25-1 and TRBJ1-2; possible D gene TRBD1, 5 bases. V shed 5 bases and J shed 3 bases, with 13 bases lying between them. Germline CDR1 MGHDK, CDR2 SYGVNS. This CDR3 has 14 amino acids. CDR3 bases: TGTGCCAGCAGTTTAACAGGCTCGTACTATGGCTACACCTTC. Its translation is CASSLTGSYYGYTF.

The rearrangement uses TRBV19 and TRBJ2-3; TRBD2 aligns across 14 bases. CDR1 LNHDA and CDR2 SQIVND come from the germline V gene (reference sequence). The CDR3 loop spans 17 amino acids. The junction had 8 bases not matched to a gene; V was cut back by 6 bases and J by 3 bases. The CDR3 DNA reads TGTGCCAGTAGCACTAAGACTAGCGGGGGGGCGACAGATACGCAGTATTTT. Protein product: CASSTKTSGGATDTQYF.

As for this clone: Within the sample, other DNA sequences also encode this same CDR3. The chain couples TRBV12-5 to TRBJ1-1; maybe TRBD1 (5 bases). Trimming took 2 bases from V and 1 from J, leaving 5 bases between them. Germline-derived CDR1 and CDR2 are LGHNT and FRNRAP. CDR3 size: 13 residues. The CDR3 reads CASGLTGNTEAFF. DNA of the CDR3: TGTGCTAGTGGTTTGACAGGGAACACTGAAGCTTTCTTT. Full variable domain (remainder filled in from reference TRBV12-5 and TRBJ1-1): DARVTQTPRHKVTEMGQEVTMRCQPILGHNTVFWYRQTMMQGLELLAYFRNRAPLDDSGMPKDRFSAEMPDATLATLKIQPSEPRDSAVYFCASGLTGNTEAFFGQGTRLTVV.

In this sample, this clone turned up a few times. The gene calls are TRBV15 and TRBJ1-1; D is possibly TRBD1 (5 bases). Trimming took off 0 bases at V and 6 bases at J, with 8 bases between the two ends. In germline, CDR1 is LNHNV, CDR2 YYDKDF (reference sequence). The CDR3 totals 13 residues. The CDR3 coding sequence is TGTGCCACCAGCAGAGATCGGGGGTCTGAAGCTTTCTTT. This encodes CATSRDRGSEAFF.

Here the CDR3 DNA reads TGCGCCAGCAGCTGGACAGGAACGAGCTCCTACGAGCAGTACTTC. This encodes CASSWTGTSSYEQYF. This chain links TRBV5-1 with TRBJ2-7; 7 positions match TRBD1. Germline CDR1 SGHRS, CDR2 YFSETQ. This CDR3 has 15 amino acids. V trimming: 3 bases; J trimming: 0 bases; junction bases outside the gene matches: 6.

V is TRBV7-6 and J is TRBJ1-6, with TRBD1 as a possible D gene (5 bases). The germline gives CDR1 SGHVS, CDR2 FNYEAQ. The CDR3 runs 14 residues. V shed 7 bases and J shed 7 bases, with 14 bases lying between them. CDR3 protein: CASNHGTENSPLHF. The CDR3 DNA follows: TGTGCCAGCAACCATGGGACGGAAAATTCACCCCTCCACTTT.

CDR3 in amino acids: CASSRRSTNEKLFF. DNA for the CDR3: TGTGCCAGCAGTCGACGGTCAACTAATGAAAAACTGTTTTTT. The chain is built from TRBV2 and TRBJ1-4; the D is unclear. With 5 bases removed from V and 0 bases from J, the gap between germline ends came to 7 bases. Germline assignment: CDR1 SNHLY and CDR2 FYNNEI. The CDR3 totals 14 residues.

This sequence joins TRBV10-2 and TRBJ2-7, with D perhaps TRBD1 (6 bases). The CDR3 is made up of 13 amino acids. CDR1 is WSHSY and CDR2 is SAAADI in the germline V gene. The V and J ends lost 3 bases and 3 bases respectively, with 9 bases between them. CDR3 nucleotide sequence: TGCGCCAGCAGTGAAGGACAGAACTACGAGCAGTACTTC. It encodes CASSEGQNYEQYF.

This rearrangement joins TRBV7-2 to TRBJ1-2; 7 nucleotides align to TRBD1. Germline V CDR1 and CDR2: SGHTA, FQGNSA. Trimming took 6 bases from V and 12 from J; bases not matched to a gene: 13. CDR3 length: 13 amino acids. In DNA form, the CDR3 reads TGTGCCAGCAGTCCCGGGACAGAGTATGTCAACACCTTC. This codes for CASSPGTEYVNTF.

CDR3 sequence: CAISRGTGINSPLHF. In nucleotides, the CDR3 is TGTGCCATCAGCCGAGGGACAGGCATTAATTCACCCCTCCACTTT. The chain is built from TRBV10-3 and TRBJ1-6; 8 positions match TRBD1. The CDR3 spans 15 residues. Looked up from germline, CDR1 is ENHRY and CDR2 is SYGVKD. V gave up 6 bases and J gave up 6 bases; unmatched junction bases: 7.

The chain couples TRBV5-1 to TRBJ1-2; D might be TRBD1 (6 bases). V lost 1 base, J lost 4 bases, and 14 bases lay in between. Germline lookup yields CDR1 SGHRS and CDR2 YFSETQ. This CDR3 has 15 residues. Written as DNA, the CDR3 is TGCGCCAGCAGCTTGCTTAGGGGGAAGGCCTATGGCTACACCTTC. Translating gives CASSLLRGKAYGYTF.

V usage is TRBV6-5 and J usage is TRBJ2-7; D is unclear. CDR3 length equals 15 residues. Germline V gives CDR1 MNHEY, CDR2 SVGAGI. Trimming took off 0 bases at V and 3 bases at J, with 12 bases between the two ends. CDR3 residues: CASSYSAAPGYEQYF. The CDR3 nucleotides read TGTGCCAGCAGTTACTCCGCGGCCCCCGGCTACGAGCAGTACTTC.

This chain links TRBV12-5 with TRBJ1-5, with D tentatively TRBD1 (6 bases). The germline CDR1 and CDR2 sequences are LGHNT and FRNRAP. This CDR3 spans 14 amino acids. V dropped 3 bases and J dropped 3 bases, with 9 bases sitting between them. CDR3 sequence (DNA): TGTGCTAGTGGTTTTCAGGGGTTCAATCAGCCCCAGCATTTT. It translates to CASGFQGFNQPQHF.

The gene calls are TRBV12-3 or TRBV12-4 and TRBJ1-1; weak D call: TRBD1 (5 bases). This CDR3 is 13 amino acids long. V lost 7 bases, J lost 6 bases, and 15 bases lay in between. In DNA, the CDR3 is TGTGCCAGCAAAGAACGAGGGGTAGCTGAAGCTTTCTTT. Protein: CASKERGVAEAFF.

The V and J genes are TRBV18 and TRBJ1-5, with D hard to call. The CDR3 has 16 amino acids. The V end lost 0 bases, the J end lost 6 bases, and 15 bases lay between the germline ends. Germline V gene data show CDR1 as KGHSH and CDR2 as LQKENI. CDR3 loop: CASSPPLKGGGQPQHF. CDR3 DNA: TGTGCCAGCTCACCACCGCTTAAGGGAGGAGGTCAGCCCCAGCATTTT.

This clone is a singleton in its sample. In DNA, the CDR3 is TGTGCCACCAGTGATTCAGGGGGGGCGGCCACCGGGGAGCTGTTTTTT. Residues: CATSDSGGAATGELFF. The V and J genes are TRBV24-1 and TRBJ2-2; the D call may be TRBD1 or TRBD2 (7 bases each). The V end lost 2 bases, the J end lost 4 bases, and 13 bases lay between the germline ends. This CDR3 is 16 amino acids long. Germline V lookup: CDR1 KGHDR, CDR2 SFDVKD.

V is TRBV10-3 and J is TRBJ2-4; 9 positions agree with TRBD1. This CDR3 contains 17 residues. Looked up from germline, CDR1 is ENHRY and CDR2 is SYGVKD. Unmatched junction bases numbered 7, after V lost 3 bases and J lost 1 base. The CDR3 reads CAISDNSGQGAKNIQYF. The CDR3 DNA reads TGTGCCATCAGTGATAATTCAGGACAGGGGGCCAAAAACATTCAGTACTTC.

V gene TRBV19 combines with J gene TRBJ1-1; D call uncertain. Germline values: CDR1 LNHDA, CDR2 SQIVND (reference sequence). V dropped 6 bases and J dropped 4 bases, with 15 bases sitting between them. The CDR3 length is 14 residues. CDR3 protein: CASRLSRLGTEAFF. The CDR3 DNA reads as TGTGCCAGTAGGCTATCCCGGCTGGGCACTGAAGCTTTCTTT.

The J gene is TRBJ1-5, the V gene TRBV6-1, with D uncertain. V was cut by 0 bases and J by 4 bases, with 10 bases left in between. CDR3 size: 15 residues. CDR1 is MNHNS and CDR2 is SASEGT in the germline V gene. DNA of the CDR3: TGTGCCAGCAGTGAAGCCTCCGCGAGGAATCAGCCCCAGCATTTT. Its protein is CASSEASARNQPQHF.

This chain connects TRBV30 to TRBJ2-7; D gene uncertain. Trimming took 4 bases from V and 6 from J, leaving 16 bases between them. Germline CDR1 and CDR2: GTSNPN and SVGIG (reference sequence). The CDR3 is made up of 13 amino acids. The DNA of the CDR3 is TGTGCCTGGACAGCCCCCCACGTCGGCGAGCAGTACTTC. Translated: CAWTAPHVGEQYF.

The CDR3 DNA reads as TGTGCCAGCAGCCGTCGGGGGTTAACCCCAGGAAACACCATATATTTT. It yields the protein CASSRRGLTPGNTIYF. The chain recombines TRBV5-5 with TRBJ1-3; a weak D match, TRBD1 (5 bases). Germline V gene lookup returns CDR1 SGHKS and CDR2 YYEKEE (reference sequence). The CDR3 runs to 16 residues. Deletions cut 4 bases from V and 4 bases from J, with 18 bases between.

The V and J genes are TRBV7-9 and TRBJ2-1; D is perhaps TRBD1 (5 bases). CDR1 SEHNR and CDR2 FQNEAQ come from the germline V gene (reference sequence). This CDR3 has 13 residues. Trimming removed 3 bases at V and 4 bases at J, with 7 bases between. CDR3 sequence (DNA): TGTGCCAGCAGCTTCGACAGTTACAATGAGCAGTTCTTC. Translated, it gives CASSFDSYNEQFF.

The chain has TRBV27 and TRBJ2-5, with D possibly being TRBD2 (6 bases). Trimming stripped 6 bases from V and 5 bases from J, with 16 bases between. This CDR3 has 14 amino acids. Germline CDR1 and CDR2: MNHEY and SMNVEV (reference sequence). DNA of the CDR3: TGTGCCAGCAGGTTACTAGCTCGCCCGGAGACCCAGTACTTC. It encodes CASRLLARPETQYF.

The chain recombines TRBV4-2 with TRBJ2-7; 7 bases line up with TRBD1. The CDR3 contains 14 residues. CDR1 and CDR2 from the germline V gene are LGHNA and YNFKEQ. The V and J ends lost 3 bases and 4 bases, in that order; junction bases with no gene match: 6. CDR3 sequence reads: CASSHRDRSYEQYF. CDR3 DNA sequence: TGTGCCAGCAGCCATAGGGACAGAAGTTACGAGCAGTACTTC.

This chain joins TRBV21-1 and TRBJ1-5. TRBV21-1 is classified as a pseudogene. This CDR3 has 14 amino acids. CDR3 in DNA: TGTGCCAGCAGCCACGGAGACTTCTCGCGGCCCCAGCATTTT. This codes for CASSHGDFSRPQHF.